Below are 12 T cell receptor beta chains sequenced from a single sample in a study of cytomegalovirus exposure and HLA in healthy donors. The PCR ran on 60 Vbeta and 13 Jbeta primers. Method: immunoSEQ multiplex PCR; TCRdb's copy keeps in-frame clones and lacks some. Among some 120,000 clones listed, 60% to 85% were seen once. Sequencing was carried out using PBMCs. These receptors were taken from a man aged 25-40 years in good health and CMV-seronegative.

The V and J genes are TRBV6-1 and TRBJ1-3; no clear D gene. V was shortened by 0 bases and J by 2 bases, with 8 bases between the two germline ends. Germline CDR1 MNHNS, CDR2 SASEGT. CDR3 length equals 15 residues. Here the CDR3 DNA reads TGTGCCAGCAGTGAAGCGGCTCCCGCTGGAAACACCATATATTTT. It yields the protein CASSEAAPAGNTIYF.

This clone appeared a single time. The genes are TRBV27 and TRBJ2-1; D possibly corresponds to TRBD2 (6 bases). Trimming left V 7 bases short and J 1 base short, with 11 bases between. The CDR3 has 14 residues. Germline V gene lookup returns CDR1 MNHEY and CDR2 SMNVEV (reference sequence). This chain's CDR3 is CASKVLASYNEQFF. The CDR3 bases are TGTGCCAGCAAGGTACTAGCTTCCTACAATGAGCAGTTCTTC.

The chain joins TRBV27 to TRBJ2-3, with 7 positions matching TRBD2. The CDR3 has 15 amino acids. Germline assignment: CDR1 MNHEY and CDR2 SMNVEV (reference sequence). J was trimmed by 0 bases and V by 4 bases; bases with no gene match: 4. CDR3 nucleotides: TGTGCCAGCAGTTCCGGGACTACTAGCACAGATACGCAGTATTTT. Protein sequence: CASSSGTTSTDTQYF.

The chain has TRBV6-5 and TRBJ2-3; D remains unclear. The germline V and J ends were trimmed by 6 bases and 0 bases, with 10 bases remaining between them. The CDR3 contains 14 residues. Germline assignment: CDR1 MNHEY and CDR2 SVGAGI. CDR3 coding DNA: TGTGCCAGCAGCCCCGGTGCTAGCACAGATACGCAGTATTTT. As protein: CASSPGASTDTQYF.

The rearrangement links TRBV6-4 to TRBJ2-7; the match to TRBD2 covers 12 bases. The germline V gene has CDR1 MRHNA and CDR2 SNTAGT. This CDR3 spans 15 amino acids. With 3 bases clipped from V and 2 bases from J, the junction kept 2 bases outside the gene matches. CDR3 sequence reads: CASSELAGGTYEQYF. As DNA, the CDR3 is TGTGCCAGCAGTGAACTAGCGGGAGGAACCTACGAGCAGTACTTC.

The rearrangement uses TRBV20-1 and TRBJ1-1; 7 bases are a match to TRBD1. CDR3 length equals 10 residues. Germline CDR1 is DFQATT and CDR2 is SNEGSKA (reference sequence). With V trimmed by 4 bases and J by 10 bases, 3 bases remained unmatched. The CDR3 protein is CSATQGGAFF. In DNA form, the CDR3 reads TGCAGTGCTACCCAGGGGGGAGCTTTCTTT.

This rearrangement joins TRBV27 to TRBJ2-1; 9 bases match TRBD2. Trimming took 6 bases from V and 5 from J; bases not matched to a gene: 11. Per germline, CDR1 MNHEY and CDR2 SMNVEV (reference sequence). The CDR3 has 16 amino acids. The CDR3 DNA sequence: TGTGCCAGCAGCTCTGTTAGCGGGAGTCACCACAATGAGCAGTTCTTC. It encodes CASSSVSGSHHNEQFF.

Regarding this clone: The junction departs from the called germline gene at one end, perhaps through a read error. The chain is built from TRBV4-1 and TRBJ1-1; D is unclear. Germline assignment: CDR1 MGHRA and CDR2 YSYEKL. This CDR3 has 14 residues. The CDR3 is CASSEEGRMLEAFF. In DNA form, the CDR3 reads TGCGCCAGCAGCGAAGAGGGCAGAATGCTTGAAGCTTTCTTT.

This clone was observed a single time. The V and J genes are TRBV5-1 and TRBJ1-2; 10 positions agree with TRBD1. The CDR3 is 14 residues long. Germline CDR1 reads SGHRS; CDR2 reads YFSETQ. Trimming cost V 4 bases and J 5 bases; bases outside gene matches: 5. Here the CDR3 reads CASSGDRGGYGYTF. In DNA form, the CDR3 reads TGCGCCAGCAGCGGGGACAGGGGAGGATATGGCTACACCTTC. The complete variable domain, with remaining parts taken from reference TRBV5-1 and TRBJ1-2, reads KAGVTQTPRYLIKTRGQQVTLSCSPISGHRSVSWYQQTPGQGLQFLFEYFSETQRNKGNFPGRFSGRQFSNSRSEMNVSTLELGDSALYLCASSGDRGGYGYTFGSGTRLTVV.

The chain has TRBV6-7 and TRBJ1-6; tentatively, D is TRBD1 (6 bases). TRBV6-7 is flagged as an ORF with uncertain function. V shed 0 bases and J shed 4 bases, with 7 bases lying between them. CDR3 length: 15 amino acids. The CDR3 DNA reads TGTGCCAGCAGTTACTCAGGGGGTTATAATTCACCCCTCCACTTT. Amino acid sequence: CASSYSGGYNSPLHF.

Comments on this clone: Other DNA sequences within the sample encode an identical CDR3. This chain links TRBV6-4 with TRBJ2-3; 10 bases fit TRBD2. The CDR3 contains 16 residues. V shed 4 bases and J 2 bases; nucleotides not matched to a gene: 6. Looked up from germline, CDR1 is MRHNA and CDR2 is SNTAGT. CDR3 region: CASSVTSGGATDTQYF. The CDR3 bases are TGTGCCAGCAGTGTAACGAGCGGGGGGGCCACAGATACGCAGTATTTT.

V and J are TRBV7-9 and TRBJ2-3; D possibly corresponds to TRBD2 (5 bases). Germline V lookup: CDR1 SEHNR, CDR2 FQNEAQ (reference sequence). The V and J ends lost 8 bases and 2 bases respectively, with 17 bases between them. CDR3 length: 15 amino acids. For the CDR3, the DNA is TGTGCCAGCTTGAAGACGGAGGCGGACACAGATACGCAGTATTTT. It encodes CASLKTEADTDTQYF.